One T cell receptor (beta chain) is described in this entry. Its antigen is unidentified. The sample belongs to a study of identifying expanded T cells in peripheral blood. Overall study results and limits: Over approximately two and four weeks, about 17 and 20 clones changed, versus around 1.3 between replicates. Two-week clone count variance significantly increased as total template count grew.

Libraries were prepared by immunoSEQ multiplex PCR; TCRdb keeps only in-frame clonotypes and omits some of them. The sample lists roughly 100,000 clones; around 89% were seen once. No infections or other immune events were documented during collection. The CDR3 covers 15 residues. The V end was cut by 0 bases, the J end by 4 bases, with 9 bases between. Germline lookup yields CDR1 SGHTA and CDR2 FQGNSA. What was sequenced was blood. This receptor was identified in a person aged 18 to 75 in good health. The chain employs TRBV7-2 and TRBJ2-2, with no clear D. CDR3 in amino acids: CASSLAREVTGELFF. CDR3 nucleotide sequence: TGTGCCAGCAGCTTAGCCAGAGAGGTCACCGGGGAGCTGTTTTTT.